Listed below are T cell receptor beta chains from one sample, sequenced in a study of blood T cell repertoires in COVID-19. The data were produced by immunoSEQ multiplex PCR, yet TCRdb's version contains in-frame clones alone and is incomplete. This sample yields about 470,000 clones, of which roughly 87% are seen a single time; roughly 0.7% belongs to the top ten. The specimen was PBMCs or T cells enriched from blood (not recorded which). Receptors originate from a young woman who had recovered from COVID-19. The CDR3 runs from the conserved cysteine through the conserved F or W. Each record gives: clone size, J gene, D gene, V gene, CDR3 DNA, CDR3 protein. The D gene is left open where the match is weak. Where a row states a size, it is once, few, many or the class of an expanded clone; other rows omit it.

abundance: -
j_gene: TRBJ1-1
d_gene: -
v_gene: TRBV7-9
CDR3nt: TGTGCCAGCAGCTTAGTGGGCAGGATGAACACTGAAGCTTTCTTT
CDR3aa: CASSLVGRMNTEAFF

abundance: -
j_gene: TRBJ1-3
d_gene: -
v_gene: TRBV2
CDR3nt: TGTGCCAGCAGTTACCTAAGAGGAAACACCATATATTTT
CDR3aa: CASSYLRGNTIYF

abundance: once
j_gene: TRBJ2-7
d_gene: -
v_gene: TRBV7-9
CDR3nt: TGTGCCAGCAGCTTAGAATACTCCTACGAGCAGTACTTC
CDR3aa: CASSLEYSYEQYF

abundance: -
j_gene: TRBJ1-6
d_gene: TRBD1
v_gene: TRBV11-2
CDR3nt: TGTGCCAGCAGCACCGGACAGGGTTGGGATTCACCCCTCCACTTT
CDR3aa: CASSTGQGWDSPLHF

abundance: -
j_gene: TRBJ2-5
d_gene: TRBD1
v_gene: TRBV11-3
CDR3nt: TGTGCCAGCAGCGCAACAGGGGGTACTAACCAAGAGACCCAGTACTTC
CDR3aa: CASSATGGTNQETQYF

abundance: -
j_gene: TRBJ2-1
d_gene: -
v_gene: TRBV30
CDR3nt: TGTGCCTGGGGCAGGGTCTACAATGAGCAGTTCTTC
CDR3aa: CAWGRVYNEQFF

abundance: -
j_gene: TRBJ2-7
d_gene: TRBD1
v_gene: TRBV3-1/TRBV3-2
CDR3nt: TGTGCCAGCAGCCAAGAGGGGACAGGGTGGCCCGAGCAGTACTTC
CDR3aa: CASSQEGTGWPEQYF

abundance: once
j_gene: TRBJ2-7
d_gene: TRBD1
v_gene: TRBV27
CDR3nt: TGTGCCAGCAGTTTATCTCGACAGGGGGCGTACGAGCAGTACTTC
CDR3aa: CASSLSRQGAYEQYF

abundance: once
j_gene: TRBJ2-1
d_gene: TRBD2
v_gene: TRBV7-6
CDR3nt: TGTGCCAGCAGCTCTTGGCAGCGGGGGGGAGGCGATGAGCAGTTCTTC
CDR3aa: CASSSWQRGGGDEQFF

abundance: once
j_gene: TRBJ2-5
d_gene: TRBD2
v_gene: TRBV19
CDR3nt: TGTGCCAGTAGTATTCAAGGACTAGTAAAAGAGACCCAGTACTTC
CDR3aa: CASSIQGLVKETQYF

abundance: -
j_gene: TRBJ2-1
d_gene: -
v_gene: TRBV5-1
CDR3nt: TGCGCCAGCAGCTTGGTATCCAGCTACAATGAGCAGTTCTTC
CDR3aa: CASSLVSSYNEQFF

abundance: -
j_gene: TRBJ1-5
d_gene: -
v_gene: TRBV19
CDR3nt: TGTGCCAGTAGTATTGGCGGGGCAAGTCCCCAGCATTTT
CDR3aa: CASSIGGASPQHF